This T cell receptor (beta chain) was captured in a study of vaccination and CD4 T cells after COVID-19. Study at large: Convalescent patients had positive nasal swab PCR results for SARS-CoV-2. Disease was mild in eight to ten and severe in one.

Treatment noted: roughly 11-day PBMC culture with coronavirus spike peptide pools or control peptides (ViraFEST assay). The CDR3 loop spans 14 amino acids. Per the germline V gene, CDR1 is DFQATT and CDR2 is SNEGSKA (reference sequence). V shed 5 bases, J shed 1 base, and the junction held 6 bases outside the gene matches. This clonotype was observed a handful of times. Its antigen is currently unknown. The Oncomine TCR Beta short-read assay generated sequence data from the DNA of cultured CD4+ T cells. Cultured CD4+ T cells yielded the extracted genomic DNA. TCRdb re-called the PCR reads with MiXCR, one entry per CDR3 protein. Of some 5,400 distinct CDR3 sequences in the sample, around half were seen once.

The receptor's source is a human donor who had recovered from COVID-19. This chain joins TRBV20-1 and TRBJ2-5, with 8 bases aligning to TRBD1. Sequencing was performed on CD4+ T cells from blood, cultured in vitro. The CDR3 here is CSAGPGTGQETQYF. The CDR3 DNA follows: TGCAGTGCTGGGCCCGGGACAGGCCAAGAGACCCAGTACTTC.